The T cell receptor beta chain described here comes from a study of blood T cell repertoires in COVID-19. Study as a whole: Sources were T cells, B-cell-depleted T cells, or PBMCs; the material itself was cDNA or gDNA.

TCRdb's copy holds only in-frame clones and misses some; the assay was immunoSEQ multiplex PCR. Among 470,000 or so clones listed, roughly 91% were seen once. V lost 6 bases, J lost 1 base, and 1 base stayed unmatched. The CDR3 covers 13 residues. Germline-derived CDR1 and CDR2 are ENHRY and SYGVKD. This TCR was recovered from a woman aged 25 to 39 with acute or convalescent COVID-19. The gene calls are TRBV10-3 and TRBJ2-3; 7 bases agree with TRBD2. The specimen was peripheral blood. The CDR3, as DNA: TGTGCCATCAGCCGGGGGGGCACAGATACGCAGTATTTT. It encodes CAISRGGTDTQYF.